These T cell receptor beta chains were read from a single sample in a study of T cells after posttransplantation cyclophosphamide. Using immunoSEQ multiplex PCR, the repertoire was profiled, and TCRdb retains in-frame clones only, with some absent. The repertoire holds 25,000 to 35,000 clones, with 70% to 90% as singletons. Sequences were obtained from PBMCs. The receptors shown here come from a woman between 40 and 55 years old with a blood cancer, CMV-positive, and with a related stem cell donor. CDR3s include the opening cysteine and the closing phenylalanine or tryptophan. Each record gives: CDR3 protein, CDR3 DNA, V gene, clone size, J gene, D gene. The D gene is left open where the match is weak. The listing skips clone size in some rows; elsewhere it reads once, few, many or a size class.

CASSIVSFYEQFF	TGTGCCAGTAGTATAGTTAGTTTCTATGAGCAGTTCTTC	TRBV19	-	TRBJ2-1	-
CASSWDHRAGELFF	TGTGCCAGCAGTTGGGATCACAGGGCCGGGGAGCTGTTTTTT	TRBV27	-	TRBJ2-2	-
CASSSTPNYEQYF	TGTGCCAGCAGCTCGACACCAAACTACGAGCAGTACTTC	TRBV7-9	few	TRBJ2-7	-
CASSSGRGREKLFF	TGTGCCAGCAGTTCGGGCAGGGGTCGCGAAAAACTGTTTTTT	TRBV6-6	few	TRBJ1-4	-
CASTFRIYGYTF	TGTGCCAGCACCTTCAGGATTTATGGCTACACCTTC	TRBV6-5	-	TRBJ1-2	-
CASSSRRTGGQETQYF	TGTGCCAGCTCATCCAGAAGGACAGGGGGCCAAGAGACCCAGTACTTC	TRBV18	once	TRBJ2-5	TRBD1
CASSLGLAGAEDTQYF	TGTGCCAGCAGCTTAGGGCTAGCGGGGGCGGAAGATACGCAGTATTTT	TRBV11-3	-	TRBJ2-3	TRBD2
CASSQDRDGTEAFF	TGTGCCAGCAGCCAAGACAGGGATGGCACTGAAGCTTTCTTT	TRBV4-2	-	TRBJ1-1	-
CASSPRTGLNTEAFF	TGTGCCAGCAGCCCCCGGACAGGCCTGAACACTGAAGCTTTCTTT	TRBV9	-	TRBJ1-1	TRBD1
CASSSRADTEAFF	TGCGCCAGCAGCTCTCGAGCGGACACTGAAGCTTTCTTT	TRBV5-1	-	TRBJ1-1	-
CASSNRVTGYTF	TGTGCCAGCAGTAACAGGGTGACTGGCTACACCTTC	TRBV6-5	-	TRBJ1-2	-
CASSPPGTGTPGELFF	TGTGCCAGCAGCCCCCCCGGGACAGGGACGCCCGGGGAGCTGTTTTTT	TRBV7-9	once	TRBJ2-2	TRBD1
CASSIPRQGGDGYTF	TGTGCCAGCAGCATACCCCGACAGGGGGGTGACGGCTACACCTTC	TRBV5-4	-	TRBJ1-2	TRBD1
CSAKGDTEAFF	TGCAGTGCTAAAGGGGACACTGAAGCTTTCTTT	TRBV20-1	-	TRBJ1-1	-
CASSKPGHNYGYTF	TGTGCCAGTAGTAAGCCGGGACATAACTATGGCTACACCTTC	TRBV19	once	TRBJ1-2	-